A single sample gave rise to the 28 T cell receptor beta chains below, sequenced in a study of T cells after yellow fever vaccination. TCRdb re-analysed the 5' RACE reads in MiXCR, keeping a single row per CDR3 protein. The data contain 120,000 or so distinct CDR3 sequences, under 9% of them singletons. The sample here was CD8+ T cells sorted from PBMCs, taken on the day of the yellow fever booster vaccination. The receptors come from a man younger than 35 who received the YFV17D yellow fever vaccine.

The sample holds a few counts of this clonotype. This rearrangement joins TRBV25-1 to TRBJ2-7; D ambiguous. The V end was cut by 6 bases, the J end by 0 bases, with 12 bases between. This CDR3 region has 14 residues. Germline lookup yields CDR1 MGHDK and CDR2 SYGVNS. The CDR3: CASSLASRSYEQYF. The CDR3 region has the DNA TGTGCCAGCAGCCTGGCATCCCGCTCCTACGAGCAGTACTTC.

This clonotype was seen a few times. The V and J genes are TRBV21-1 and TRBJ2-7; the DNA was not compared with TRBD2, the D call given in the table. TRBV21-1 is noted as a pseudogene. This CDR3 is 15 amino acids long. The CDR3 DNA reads TGTGCCAGCAATGGGCTTTGGGACTTAAGGTACGAGCAGTACTTC. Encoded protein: CASNGLWDLRYEQYF.

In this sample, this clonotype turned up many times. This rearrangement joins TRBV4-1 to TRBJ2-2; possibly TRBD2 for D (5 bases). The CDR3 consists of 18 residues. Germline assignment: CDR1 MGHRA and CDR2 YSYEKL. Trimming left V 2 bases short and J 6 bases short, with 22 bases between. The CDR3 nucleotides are TGCGCCAGCAGCCAAAGGGTGGGGATCCGCGGGCCCTCCGGGGAGCTGTTTTTT. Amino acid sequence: CASSQRVGIRGPSGELFF.

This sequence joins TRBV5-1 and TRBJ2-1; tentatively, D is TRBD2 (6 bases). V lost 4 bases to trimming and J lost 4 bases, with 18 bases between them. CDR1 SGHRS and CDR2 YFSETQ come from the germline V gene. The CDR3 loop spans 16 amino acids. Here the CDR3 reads CASSPGVSGSYNEQFF. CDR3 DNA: TGCGCCAGCAGCCCCGGTGTGAGCGGGTCATACAATGAGCAGTTCTTC. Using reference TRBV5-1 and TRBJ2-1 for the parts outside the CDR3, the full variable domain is KAGVTQTPRYLIKTRGQQVTLSCSPISGHRSVSWYQQTPGQGLQFLFEYFSETQRNKGNFPGRFSGRQFSNSRSEMNVSTLELGDSALYLCASSPGVSGSYNEQFFGPGTRLTVL.

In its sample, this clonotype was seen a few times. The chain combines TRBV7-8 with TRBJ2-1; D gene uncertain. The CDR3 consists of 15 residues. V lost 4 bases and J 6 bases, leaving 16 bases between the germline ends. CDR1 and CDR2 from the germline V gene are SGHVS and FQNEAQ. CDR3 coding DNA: TGTGCCAGCAGCTCCTTCATGCCTGGTGTCAATGAGCAGTTCTTC. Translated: CASSSFMPGVNEQFF.

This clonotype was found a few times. This CDR3 is CASSILGLAGETQYF. The DNA of the CDR3 is TGTGCCAGCAGCATCTTGGGACTAGCGGGGGAGACCCAGTACTTC. The chain joins TRBV5-5 to TRBJ2-5; 13 bases fit TRBD2. The V and J ends lost 4 bases and 5 bases, in that order; junction bases with no gene match: 5. There are 15 residues in the CDR3. In germline, CDR1 is SGHKS, CDR2 YYEKEE (reference sequence).

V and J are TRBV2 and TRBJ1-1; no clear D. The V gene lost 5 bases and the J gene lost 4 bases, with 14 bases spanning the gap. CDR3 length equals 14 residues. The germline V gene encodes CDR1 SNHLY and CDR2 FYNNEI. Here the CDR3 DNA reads TGTGCCAGCAGTCCTACGGGAAGGTCCACTGAAGCTTTCTTT. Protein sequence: CASSPTGRSTEAFF.

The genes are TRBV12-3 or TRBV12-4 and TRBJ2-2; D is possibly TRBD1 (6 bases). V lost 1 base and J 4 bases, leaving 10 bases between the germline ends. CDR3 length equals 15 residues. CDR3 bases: TGTGCCAGCAGTTTAGGGCGACAGGTCACCGGGGAGCTGTTTTTT. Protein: CASSLGRQVTGELFF.

This CDR3 is CASSQDKGAGQGYTF. CDR3 DNA sequence: TGCGCCAGCAGCCAAGATAAGGGAGCGGGGCAAGGCTACACCTTC. V usage is TRBV4-1 and J usage is TRBJ1-2; maybe TRBD1 (5 bases). Looked up from germline, CDR1 is MGHRA and CDR2 is YSYEKL. Trimming pared 0 bases from V and 8 bases from J, leaving 16 bases between. The CDR3 is made up of 15 amino acids.

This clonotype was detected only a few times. The CDR3 is CSARDHGLTNTGELFF. The CDR3 coding sequence is TGCAGTGCTAGAGATCACGGGCTTACGAACACCGGGGAGCTGTTTTTT. The chain combines TRBV20-1 with TRBJ2-2; no clear D. CDR3 length: 16 amino acids. In germline, CDR1 is DFQATT, CDR2 SNEGSKA (reference sequence). V was cut by 0 bases and J by 0 bases, with 11 bases left in between.

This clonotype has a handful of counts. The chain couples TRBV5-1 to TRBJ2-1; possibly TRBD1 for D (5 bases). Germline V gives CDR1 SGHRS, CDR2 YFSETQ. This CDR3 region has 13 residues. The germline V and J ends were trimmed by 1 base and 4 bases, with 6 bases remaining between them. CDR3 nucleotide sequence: TGCGCCAGCAGCTTGAGGGGTTACAATGAGCAGTTCTTC. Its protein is CASSLRGYNEQFF. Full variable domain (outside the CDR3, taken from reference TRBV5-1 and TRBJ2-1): KAGVTQTPRYLIKTRGQQVTLSCSPISGHRSVSWYQQTPGQGLQFLFEYFSETQRNKGNFPGRFSGRQFSNSRSEMNVSTLELGDSALYLCASSLRGYNEQFFGPGTRLTVL.

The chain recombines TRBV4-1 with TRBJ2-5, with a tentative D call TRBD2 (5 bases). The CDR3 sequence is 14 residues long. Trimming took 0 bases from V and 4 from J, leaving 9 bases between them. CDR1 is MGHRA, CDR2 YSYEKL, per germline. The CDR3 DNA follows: TGCGCCAGCAGCCAAGAGAGGGTAGGAGAGACCCAGTACTTC. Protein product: CASSQERVGETQYF.

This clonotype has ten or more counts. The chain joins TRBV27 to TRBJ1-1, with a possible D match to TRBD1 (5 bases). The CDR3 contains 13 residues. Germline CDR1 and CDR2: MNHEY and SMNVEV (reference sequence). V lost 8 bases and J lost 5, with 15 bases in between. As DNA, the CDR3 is TGTGCCAGCTGCACTCCGGGGGGAACTGAAGCTTTCTTT. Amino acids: CASCTPGGTEAFF.

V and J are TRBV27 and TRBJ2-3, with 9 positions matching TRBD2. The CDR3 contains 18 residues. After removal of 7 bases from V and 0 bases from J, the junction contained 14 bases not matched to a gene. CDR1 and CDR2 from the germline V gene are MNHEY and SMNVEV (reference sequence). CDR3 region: CASTVAGGPRTSTDTQYF. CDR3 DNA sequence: TGTGCCAGCACCGTGGCGGGGGGGCCCCGGACTAGCACAGATACGCAGTATTTT.

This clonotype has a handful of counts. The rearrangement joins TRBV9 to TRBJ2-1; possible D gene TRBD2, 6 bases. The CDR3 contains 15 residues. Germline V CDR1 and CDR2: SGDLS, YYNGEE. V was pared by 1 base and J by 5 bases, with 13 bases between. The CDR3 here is CASSVFGGVNNEQFF. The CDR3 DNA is TGTGCCAGCAGCGTATTTGGCGGGGTAAACAATGAGCAGTTCTTC.

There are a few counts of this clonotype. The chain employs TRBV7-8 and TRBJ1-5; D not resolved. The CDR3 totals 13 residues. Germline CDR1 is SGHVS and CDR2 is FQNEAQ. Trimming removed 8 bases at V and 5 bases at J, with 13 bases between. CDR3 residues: CASGAWPDQPQHF. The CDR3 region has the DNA TGTGCCAGCGGCGCTTGGCCCGATCAGCCCCAGCATTTT.

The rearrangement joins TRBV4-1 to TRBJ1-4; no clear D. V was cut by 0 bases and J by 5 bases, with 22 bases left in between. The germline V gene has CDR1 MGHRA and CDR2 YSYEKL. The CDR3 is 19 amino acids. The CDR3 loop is CASSQDLGAGISRNEKLFF. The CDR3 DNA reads TGCGCCAGCAGCCAAGATTTGGGCGCCGGCATCAGTCGCAATGAAAAACTGTTTTTT.

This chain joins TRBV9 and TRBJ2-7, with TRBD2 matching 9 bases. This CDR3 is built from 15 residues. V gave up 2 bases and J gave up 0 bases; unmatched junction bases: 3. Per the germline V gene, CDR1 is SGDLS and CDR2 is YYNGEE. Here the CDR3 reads CASSVSGGSSYEQYF. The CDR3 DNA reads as TGTGCCAGCAGCGTTAGCGGGGGAAGCTCCTACGAGCAGTACTTC.

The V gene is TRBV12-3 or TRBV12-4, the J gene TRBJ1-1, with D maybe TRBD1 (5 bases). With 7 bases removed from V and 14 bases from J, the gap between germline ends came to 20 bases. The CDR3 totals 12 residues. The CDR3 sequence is CASTSGAVTAFF. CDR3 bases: TGTGCCAGCACCTCCGGGGCGGTCACGGCGTTCTTT.

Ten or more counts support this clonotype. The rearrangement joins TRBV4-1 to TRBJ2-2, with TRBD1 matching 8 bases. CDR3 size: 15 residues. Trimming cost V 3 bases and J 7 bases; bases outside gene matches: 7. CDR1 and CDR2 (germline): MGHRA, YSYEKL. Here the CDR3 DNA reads TGCGCCAGCAGCCACCGGTCGGACAGGGACGGGGAGCTGTTTTTT. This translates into CASSHRSDRDGELFF.

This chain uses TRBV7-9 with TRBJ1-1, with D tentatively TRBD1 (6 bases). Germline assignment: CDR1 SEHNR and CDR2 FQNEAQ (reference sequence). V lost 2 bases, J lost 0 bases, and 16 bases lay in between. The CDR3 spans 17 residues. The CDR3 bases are TGTGCCAGCAGCTTACCCCGGGGGGGGGGCCTGAACACTGAAGCTTTCTTT. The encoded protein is CASSLPRGGGLNTEAFF.

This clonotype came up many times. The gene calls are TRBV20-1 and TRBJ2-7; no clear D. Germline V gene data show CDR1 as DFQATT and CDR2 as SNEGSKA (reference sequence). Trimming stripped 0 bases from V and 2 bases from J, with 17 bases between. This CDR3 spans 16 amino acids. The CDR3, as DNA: TGCAGTGCTAGAGATCTAACTGCCAGTAGCCCCTACGAGCAGTACGTC. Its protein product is CSARDLTASSPYEQYV.

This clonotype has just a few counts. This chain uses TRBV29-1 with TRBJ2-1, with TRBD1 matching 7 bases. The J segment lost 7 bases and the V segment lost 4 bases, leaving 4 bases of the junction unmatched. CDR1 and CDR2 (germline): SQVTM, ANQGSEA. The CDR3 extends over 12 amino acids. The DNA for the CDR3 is TGCAGCGTTGGGGACAGCTTTAATGAGCAGTTCTTC. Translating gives CSVGDSFNEQFF.

The CDR3 here is CASLGTGQGATEAFF. For the CDR3, the DNA is TGTGCCAGCCTCGGAACGGGCCAGGGGGCCACTGAAGCTTTCTTT. The gene calls are TRBV12-3 or TRBV12-4 and TRBJ1-1, with 8 bases that match TRBD1. The CDR3 consists of 15 residues. Trimming at V came to 8 bases and at J to 4 bases, leaving 12 bases not matched to a gene.

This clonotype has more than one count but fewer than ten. This CDR3 is CASRARDRGSNTEAFF. CDR3 in DNA: TGTGCCAGCAGAGCCCGGGACAGGGGGTCAAACACTGAAGCTTTCTTT. The chain carries TRBV12-3 or TRBV12-4 and TRBJ1-1, with 11 bases that match TRBD1. V gave up 6 bases and J gave up 2 bases; unmatched junction bases: 8. This CDR3 has 16 amino acids.

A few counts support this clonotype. The DNA for the CDR3 is TGTGCCAGCAGCCTGGGGACTAGCGAACGAGAGACCCAGTACTTC. It encodes CASSLGTSERETQYF. The rearrangement joins TRBV9 to TRBJ2-5, with 10 positions matching TRBD2. Germline V lookup: CDR1 SGDLS, CDR2 YYNGEE. This CDR3 is built from 15 residues. V gave up 4 bases and J gave up 4 bases; unmatched junction bases: 7.

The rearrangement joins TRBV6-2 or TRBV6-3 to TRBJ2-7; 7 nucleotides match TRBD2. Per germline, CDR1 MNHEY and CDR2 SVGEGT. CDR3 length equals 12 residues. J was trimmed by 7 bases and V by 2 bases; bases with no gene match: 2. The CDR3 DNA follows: TGTGCCAGCAGTTACGGGGGGGGAGAGCAGTACTTC. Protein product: CASSYGGGEQYF.

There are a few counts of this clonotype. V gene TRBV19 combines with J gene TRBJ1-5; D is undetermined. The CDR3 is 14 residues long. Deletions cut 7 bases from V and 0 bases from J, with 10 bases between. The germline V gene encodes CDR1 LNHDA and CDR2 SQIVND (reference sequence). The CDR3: CASKEGRSNQPQHF. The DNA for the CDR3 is TGTGCCAGTAAGGAGGGTCGTAGCAATCAGCCCCAGCATTTT.